Sequencing of this T cell receptor (beta chain) was carried out in a study of T cells after yellow fever vaccination. Study-level background: SMART-Seq v4 Ultra Low Input prepared libraries from low-cell fractions.

The length of the CDR3 is 15 residues. Trimming pared 2 bases from V and 4 bases from J, leaving 13 bases between. In germline, CDR1 is SGHTA, CDR2 FQGNSA. Study results and caveats: Re-detected after boosting: most primary clones, about 96% of CD4 and about 89% of CD8. Overall, a small share of clonotypes was seen in both CD4 and CD8 compartments.

Synthesis of TCR cDNA relied on 5'RACE template switching, which attached a universal primer site and UMIs. TCRdb itself ran the 5' RACE reads through MiXCR, one entry per CDR3 protein. The table shows around 310,000 distinct CDR3 sequences, with 8.7% occurring only once. Points on this clonotype: Its target is not known.

The chain joins TRBV7-2 to TRBJ2-3; D ambiguous. This sample comprised PBMCs, obtained on the day of the first yellow fever vaccination. The clonotype originates from a man aged 18 to 29 who received the YFV17D yellow fever vaccine. The CDR3 DNA sequence: TGTGCCAGCAGCTTAACGTATCATCGGGCAGATACGCAGTATTTT. Protein: CASSLTYHRADTQYF.